Presented here are 29 T cell receptor beta chains from one specimen sequenced in a study of blood T cell repertoires in COVID-19. Repertoires were generated with immunoSEQ multiplex PCR, while TCRdb's copy carries only in-frame clones and drops some. The table shows 30,000 to 40,000 clones, with 65% to 90% occurring only once. The sample was peripheral blood. The receptors derive from a woman older than 75 with active or convalescent COVID-19.

The chain combines TRBV7-3 with TRBJ2-3, with TRBD2 identical over 7 bases. The germline CDR1 and CDR2 sequences are SGHTA and FQGTGA. J was trimmed by 1 base and V by 3 bases; bases with no gene match: 1. This CDR3 has 14 residues. The DNA of the CDR3 is TGTGCCAGCAGCTTGGCGGGAGGCACAGATACGCAGTATTTT. It translates to CASSLAGGTDTQYF. Together with reference TRBV7-3 and TRBJ2-3, the CDR3 gives the full variable domain: GAGVSQTPSNKVTEKGKYVELRCDPISGHTALYWYRQSLGQGPEFLIYFQGTGAADDSGLPNDRFFAVRPEGSVSTLKIQRTERGDSAVYLCASSLAGGTDTQYFGPGTRLTVL.

V gene TRBV5-6 combines with J gene TRBJ2-2; 7 nucleotides agree with TRBD2. V was pared by 0 bases and J by 4 bases, with 6 bases of the junction left unmatched. The CDR3 has 16 residues. Germline CDR1 SGHDT, CDR2 YYEEEE. CDR3 protein: CASSLGLAEPTGELFF. The CDR3 DNA reads as TGTGCCAGCAGCTTGGGGCTAGCGGAGCCCACCGGGGAGCTGTTTTTT.

The rearrangement joins TRBV5-1 to TRBJ1-1; D gene uncertain. V gave up 5 bases and J gave up 5 bases, with 10 bases separating them. Germline V gene lookup returns CDR1 SGHRS and CDR2 YFSETQ. The CDR3 contains 12 residues. CDR3 bases: TGCGCCAGCAGTCTCCGGGGAACTGAAGCTTTCTTT. This gives the protein CASSLRGTEAFF. The variable domain in full, with the rest retrieved from reference TRBV5-1 and TRBJ1-1, is KAGVTQTPRYLIKTRGQQVTLSCSPISGHRSVSWYQQTPGQGLQFLFEYFSETQRNKGNFPGRFSGRQFSNSRSEMNVSTLELGDSALYLCASSLRGTEAFFGQGTRLTVV.

The chain has TRBV4-2 and TRBJ2-5; no reliable D call. Trimming pared 1 base from V and 2 bases from J, leaving 8 bases between. Germline V gene data show CDR1 as LGHNA and CDR2 as YNFKEQ. This CDR3 has 14 residues. This CDR3 is CASSQVGVQETQYF. The CDR3 region has the DNA TGTGCCAGCAGCCAAGTCGGAGTACAAGAGACCCAGTACTTC.

V gene TRBV6-2 or TRBV6-3 combines with J gene TRBJ2-1; maybe TRBD2 (5 bases). The germline V gene encodes CDR1 MNHEY and CDR2 SVGEGT. This CDR3 spans 16 amino acids. The V end lost 4 bases, the J end lost 1 base, and 14 bases lay between the germline ends. CDR3 region: CASSSRLAASYNEQFF. CDR3 nucleotide sequence: TGTGCCAGCAGTTCCAGGCTAGCTGCATCCTACAATGAGCAGTTCTTC.

The genes are TRBV20-1 and TRBJ1-5; D possibly corresponds to TRBD1 (5 bases). This CDR3 spans 15 amino acids. V lost 3 bases, J lost 0 bases, and 12 bases lay in between. From germline, CDR1 is DFQATT and CDR2 SNEGSKA (reference sequence). The CDR3 loop is CSASSPGYSNQPQHF. The DNA for the CDR3 is TGCAGTGCTAGTAGCCCAGGGTATAGCAATCAGCCCCAGCATTTT.

The CDR3 loop reads CSARDSYGYTF. CDR3 bases: TGCAGTGCCCGGGACAGCTATGGCTACACCTTC. The V and J genes are TRBV20-1 and TRBJ1-2; 7 bases align to TRBD1. Germline V gene data show CDR1 as DFQATT and CDR2 as SNEGSKA (reference sequence). V was pared by 6 bases and J by 4 bases, with 2 bases of the junction left unmatched. The CDR3 totals 11 residues.

The V call is TRBV6-5, the J call TRBJ1-1; 9 bases match TRBD1. V was pared by 2 bases and J by 11 bases, with 6 bases of the junction left unmatched. CDR3 length: 13 amino acids. The germline V gene has CDR1 MNHEY and CDR2 SVGAGI. This CDR3 is CASSYGTGRRAFF. The CDR3 DNA reads TGTGCCAGCAGTTACGGGACAGGGCGGCGCGCTTTCTTT.

The rearrangement links TRBV30 to TRBJ1-1, with TRBD1 matching over 9 bases. Germline V CDR1 and CDR2: GTSNPN, SVGIG (reference sequence). Trimming cost V 2 bases and J 0 bases; bases outside gene matches: 7. The CDR3 contains 16 residues. The CDR3 here is CAWSHGTGNMNTEAFF. CDR3 nucleotides: TGTGCCTGGAGTCATGGGACAGGGAACATGAACACTGAAGCTTTCTTT. The variable domain in full, completed from reference TRBV30 and TRBJ1-1, reads SQTIHQWPATLVQPVGSPLSLECTVEGTSNPNLYWYRQAAGRGLQLLFYSVGIGQISSEVPQNLSASRPQDRQFILSSKKLLLSDSGFYLCAWSHGTGNMNTEAFFGQGTRLTVV.

The rearrangement links TRBV5-4 to TRBJ1-3; the D is unclear. This CDR3 spans 16 amino acids. From germline, CDR1 is SGHNT and CDR2 YYREEE (reference sequence). The V end lost 0 bases, the J end lost 0 bases, and 10 bases lay between the germline ends. The CDR3 spells CASSLATAGSGNTIYF. CDR3 DNA sequence: TGTGCCAGCAGCTTGGCTACTGCCGGCTCTGGAAACACCATATATTTT.

The gene calls are TRBV11-3 and TRBJ2-3, with TRBD2 matching 9 bases. This CDR3 is built from 16 residues. Germline values: CDR1 SGHNT, CDR2 YENEEA. The J segment lost 1 base and the V segment lost 2 bases, leaving 4 bases of the junction unmatched. CDR3 region: CASSLPAGGGTDTQYF. DNA for the CDR3: TGTGCCAGCAGCTTACCAGCGGGAGGTGGCACAGATACGCAGTATTTT. Supplemented by reference TRBV11-3 and TRBJ2-3, the full variable domain reads EAGVVQSPRYKIIEKKQPVAFWCNPISGHNTLYWYLQNLGQGPELLIRYENEEAVDDSQLPKDRFSAERLKGVDSTLKIQPAELGDSAVYLCASSLPAGGGTDTQYFGPGTRLTVL.

J is TRBJ2-1 and V is TRBV11-3, with D possibly matching TRBD2 (5 bases). From germline, CDR1 is SGHNT and CDR2 YENEEA. The CDR3 runs to 16 residues. The V and J ends lost 1 base and 4 bases respectively, with 14 bases between them. The CDR3 DNA follows: TGTGCCAGCAGCTTAGTACCGCTAGCTTTATACAATGAGCAGTTCTTC. This sequence encodes CASSLVPLALYNEQFF.

This CDR3 reads CASSLARVNEQFF. Here the CDR3 DNA reads TGTGCCAGCAGCTTAGCGCGTGTCAATGAGCAGTTCTTC. This chain links TRBV7-2 with TRBJ2-1; no clear D gene. V gave up 0 bases and J gave up 6 bases, with 6 bases separating them. The germline V gene encodes CDR1 SGHTA and CDR2 FQGNSA. The CDR3 spans 13 residues.

The V and J genes are TRBV4-1 and TRBJ2-7; TRBD1 matches at 8 bases. The CDR3 totals 16 residues. J lost 2 bases, V lost 0 bases, and 6 bases had no gene match. Germline CDR1 MGHRA, CDR2 YSYEKL. The CDR3, as DNA: TGCGCCAGCAGCCAAGATACACAGGGGGTTACCTACGAGCAGTACTTC. This translates into CASSQDTQGVTYEQYF.

The rearrangement links TRBV12-5 to TRBJ2-1; 7 nucleotides agree with TRBD2. This CDR3 is 15 amino acids long. Germline CDR1 LGHNT, CDR2 FRNRAP. V trimming: 6 bases; J trimming: 8 bases; junction bases outside the gene matches: 13. DNA for the CDR3: TGTGCTAGTGGAGCGTTGGGCGGGAGTGCCTATGAGCAGTTCTTC. Its protein product is CASGALGGSAYEQFF.

The rearrangement joins TRBV5-1 to TRBJ2-3; D remains ambiguous. The germline V gene has CDR1 SGHRS and CDR2 YFSETQ. V was cut by 4 bases and J by 0 bases, with 9 bases left in between. The CDR3 length is 14 residues. As DNA, the CDR3 is TGCGCCAGCAGCCTGATAGCTAGCACAGATACGCAGTATTTT. Protein sequence: CASSLIASTDTQYF.

The sample holds one count of this clone. The chain has TRBV3-1 (or the pseudogene TRBV3-2) and TRBJ2-7, with D possibly being TRBD2 (6 bases). The germline V gene has CDR1 LGHDT and CDR2 YNNKEL (reference sequence). This CDR3 contains 16 residues. V was clipped by 1 base and J by 3 bases, with 16 bases between them. The CDR3 sequence is CASSQAPGTSRYEQYF. In DNA, the CDR3 is TGTGCCAGCAGCCAAGCTCCGGGAACTAGCCGCTACGAGCAGTACTTC.

The chain carries TRBV18 and TRBJ1-1, with TRBD1 identical over 8 bases. V dropped 10 bases and J dropped 1; count of bases not matched to a gene: 8. This CDR3 has 14 residues. Germline-derived CDR1 and CDR2 are KGHSH and LQKENI. The CDR3 here is CATTSTGGNTEAFF. DNA of the CDR3: TGTGCCACTACCAGTACAGGGGGGAACACTGAAGCTTTCTTT.

The chain links TRBV6-4 to TRBJ2-2; TRBD1 matches 10 bases. Germline trimming cut 6 bases from V and 3 bases from J; bases unmatched to any gene: 4. CDR3 length equals 15 residues. Per germline, CDR1 MRHNA and CDR2 SNTAGT. The CDR3 DNA sequence: TGTGCCAGCAGAAGACAGGGGGCCGACACCGGGGAGCTGTTTTTT. Protein sequence: CASRRQGADTGELFF.

The gene calls are TRBV7-9 and TRBJ1-4; possible D gene TRBD1, 6 bases. Germline assignment: CDR1 SEHNR and CDR2 FQNEAQ (reference sequence). The CDR3 extends over 15 amino acids. V shed 1 base and J shed 5 bases, with 11 bases lying between them. The CDR3 sequence is CASSLDTGLNEKLFF. The CDR3 DNA reads TGTGCCAGCAGCTTAGATACAGGGCTCAATGAAAAACTGTTTTTT. The variable domain in full, with the rest retrieved from reference TRBV7-9 and TRBJ1-4, is DTGVSQNPRHKITKRGQNVTFRCDPISEHNRLYWYRQTLGQGPEFLTYFQNEAQLEKSRLLSDRFSAERPKGSFSTLEIQRTEQGDSAMYLCASSLDTGLNEKLFFGSGTQLSVL.

The J gene is TRBJ2-1, the V gene TRBV29-1; D possibly corresponds to TRBD1 (5 bases). The germline V and J ends were trimmed by 4 bases and 1 base, with 11 bases remaining between them. The CDR3 sequence is 14 residues long. CDR1 is SQVTM, CDR2 ANQGSEA, per germline. CDR3 sequence reads: CSVAKGVSYNEQFF. The CDR3, as DNA: TGCAGCGTTGCGAAAGGGGTTTCCTACAATGAGCAGTTCTTC.

V usage is TRBV27 and J usage is TRBJ2-6, with 7 bases lining up with TRBD1. V gave up 5 bases and J gave up 0 bases; unmatched junction bases: 7. The CDR3 is 17 amino acids. Germline V gene lookup returns CDR1 MNHEY and CDR2 SMNVEV (reference sequence). CDR3 coding DNA: TGTGCCAGCAGTCGACAGGGCACCTTCTCTGGGGCCAACGTCCTGACTTTC. Amino acid sequence: CASSRQGTFSGANVLTF.

The chain links TRBV6-5 to TRBJ1-1; D ambiguous. CDR3 size: 11 residues. The germline V and J ends were trimmed by 6 bases and 8 bases, with 10 bases remaining between them. Germline CDR1 reads MNHEY; CDR2 reads SVGAGI. The CDR3 reads CASSRGSEAFF. CDR3 DNA sequence: TGTGCCAGCAGCCGAGGCTCGGAAGCTTTCTTT.

The chain employs TRBV5-8 and TRBJ2-5, with TRBD1 identical over 8 bases. V lost 4 bases, J lost 1 base, and 6 bases stayed unmatched. In germline, CDR1 is SGHTS, CDR2 YDEGEE. The CDR3 sequence is 15 residues long. Here the CDR3 reads CASSTGTGPQETQYF. As DNA, the CDR3 is TGTGCCAGCAGCACCGGGACAGGACCCCAAGAGACCCAGTACTTC.

The chain recombines TRBV4-3 with TRBJ2-2; unclear D gene. V lost 0 bases and J 4 bases, leaving 9 bases between the germline ends. This CDR3 spans 15 amino acids. The germline V gene has CDR1 LGHNA and CDR2 YSLEER. The CDR3 DNA is TGCGCCAGCAGCCAAGATGGTAGCCGCACCGGGGAGCTGTTTTTT. The encoded protein is CASSQDGSRTGELFF.

The rearrangement joins TRBV28 to TRBJ1-4, with 7 positions matching TRBD1. CDR3 length: 13 amino acids. J lost 8 bases, V lost 7 bases, and 7 bases had no gene match. Germline CDR1 reads MDHEN; CDR2 reads SYDVKM. The CDR3 spells CASTTTGYEKLFF. CDR3 in DNA: TGTGCCAGCACCACGACAGGGTACGAAAAACTGTTTTTT. The whole variable domain, remainder taken from reference TRBV28 and TRBJ1-4, is DVKVTQSSRYLVKRTGEKVFLECVQDMDHENMFWYRQDPGLGLRLIYFSYDVKMKEKGDIPEGYSVSREKKERFSLILESASTNQTSMYLCASTTTGYEKLFFGSGTQLSVL.

The CDR3 nucleotides read TGTGCCAGCAGTCCCGATACGAGGGGCTACACCTTC. The encoded protein is CASSPDTRGYTF. The rearrangement links TRBV28 to TRBJ1-2; D ambiguous. Germline loops: CDR1 MDHEN, CDR2 SYDVKM. The ends were cut back, 5 bases at V and 8 bases at J, with 12 bases in the middle. The CDR3 runs 12 residues.

V usage is TRBV19 and J usage is TRBJ1-1, with 9 positions matching TRBD1. CDR1 is LNHDA and CDR2 is SQIVND in the germline V gene (reference sequence). The CDR3 spans 18 residues. V trimming: 3 bases; J trimming: 3 bases; junction bases outside the gene matches: 14. CDR3 bases: TGTGCCAGTAGTATGACGACGGGGACAGGGATACGTCACACTGAAGCTTTCTTT. This translates into CASSMTTGTGIRHTEAFF.

This chain joins TRBV28 and TRBJ2-1, with TRBD1 as a possible D gene (9 bases). The CDR3 contains 19 residues. CDR1 and CDR2 from the germline V gene are MDHEN and SYDVKM. Trimming took 5 bases from V and 10 from J, leaving 33 bases between them. For the CDR3, the DNA is TGTGCCAGCAGTCCCCCCGGGACAGGGTGGGGTAGCGGGACAGGGGAGCAGTTCTTC. It is translated as CASSPPGTGWGSGTGEQFF.